The entry below describes one T cell receptor beta chain. As yet, its antigen is unknown. V trimming: 2 bases; J trimming: 10 bases; junction bases outside the gene matches: 11. CDR1 is MNHEY and CDR2 is SMNVEV in the germline V gene (reference sequence). The CDR3 is made up of 15 amino acids. This entry belongs to a study of T cell responses to AZD1222 COVID-19 vaccine. Points from the study as a whole: Targets within unmutated variant regions were reportedly found for nearly half of spike-specific TCRs.

The method was immunoSEQ multiplex PCR; TCRdb's version includes in-frame clones alone and lacks a portion of them. The sample consists of tens of thousands of clones, about 91% of them appearing once. The origin of this receptor is an adult in good health. The rearrangement links TRBV27 to TRBJ2-1; 7 bases align to TRBD2. The sequenced sample was peripheral blood, obtained on day 0 of AZD1222 vaccination. The CDR3 DNA reads TGTGCCAGCAGTTTAGGCCTAGCGGTCTCGGGGGAGCAGTTCTTC. It yields the protein CASSLGLAVSGEQFF.